Each of the 11 T cell receptor beta chains below was sequenced from the same sample in a study of blood T cell repertoires in COVID-19. TCRdb's table, derived via immunoSEQ multiplex PCR, lists solely in-frame clones and lacks some. The profile shows about 230,000 clones, roughly 86% of them singletons. Sequenced material: PBMCs or T cells enriched from blood (not recorded which). All receptors derive from a woman younger than 45 with acute COVID-19.

The chain recombines TRBV19 with TRBJ2-1, with 8 bases matching TRBD1. CDR3 length equals 17 residues. V dropped 11 bases and J dropped 4; count of bases not matched to a gene: 19. Germline CDR1 reads LNHDA; CDR2 reads SQIVND (reference sequence). CDR3 nucleotide sequence: TGTGCCCTAGGGGATTATGCGGACAGGGTGGTTTACAATGAGCAGTTCTTC. Translated: CALGDYADRVVYNEQFF.

The chain recombines TRBV27 with TRBJ2-1, with 7 bases lining up with TRBD1. Germline V gives CDR1 MNHEY, CDR2 SMNVEV (reference sequence). The CDR3 is 14 amino acids. V was pared by 5 bases and J by 6 bases, with 7 bases of the junction left unmatched. The CDR3 coding sequence is TGTGCCAGCAGTCCCTGGGACAGACCCAATGAGCAGTTCTTC. As protein: CASSPWDRPNEQFF.

The V call is TRBV19, the J call TRBJ1-5; TRBD1 agrees at 8 bases. Germline V gene lookup returns CDR1 LNHDA and CDR2 SQIVND (reference sequence). CDR3 size: 16 residues. With 7 bases clipped from V and 4 bases from J, the junction kept 12 bases outside the gene matches. In nucleotides, the CDR3 is TGTGCCAGTACCGGGCCAGGGGGCGCGTATAATCAGCCCCAGCATTTT. This sequence encodes CASTGPGGAYNQPQHF.

V usage is TRBV28 and J usage is TRBJ1-2, with 7 bases lining up with TRBD1. J lost 6 bases, V lost 3 bases, and 16 bases had no gene match. The CDR3 spans 17 residues. CDR1 is MDHEN and CDR2 is SYDVKM in the germline V gene. The CDR3 loop is CASSLGGAGGKLDGYTF. CDR3 sequence (DNA): TGTGCCAGCAGTTTGGGTGGGGCAGGGGGTAAGTTGGATGGCTACACCTTC.

The chain combines TRBV5-1 with TRBJ1-1, with 10 bases that match TRBD1. The germline V gene encodes CDR1 SGHRS and CDR2 YFSETQ. The CDR3 runs 16 residues. J gave up 6 bases and V 0 bases, and 8 bases lay outside the gene matches. The CDR3 loop is CASSLEGGQGRPEAFF. CDR3 nucleotide sequence: TGCGCCAGCAGCTTGGAGGGGGGACAGGGGAGGCCTGAAGCTTTCTTT.

In this sample, this clone turned up a few times. J is TRBJ1-4 and V is TRBV11-2; perhaps TRBD1 as D (5 bases). CDR3 length: 16 residues. The ends were cut back, 0 bases at V and 6 bases at J, with 14 bases in the middle. Germline values: CDR1 SGHAT, CDR2 FQNNGV. This CDR3 is CASSLDSGGGYEKLFF. CDR3 in DNA: TGTGCCAGCAGCTTAGATTCGGGGGGAGGATATGAAAAACTGTTTTTT.

The CDR3 loop is CASSLGLGSRYEQYF. As DNA, the CDR3 is TGTGCCAGCAGCTTAGGTTTAGGGAGTAGATACGAGCAGTACTTC. The chain combines TRBV7-2 with TRBJ2-7; perhaps TRBD2 as D (5 bases). Germline V lookup: CDR1 SGHTA, CDR2 FQGNSA. The CDR3 loop spans 15 amino acids. Trimming shortened V by 1 base and J by 4 bases, and 14 bases separated the two germline ends.

The chain combines TRBV3-1 (or the pseudogene TRBV3-2) with TRBJ1-1, with 11 bases identical to TRBD1. CDR1 is LGHDT, CDR2 YNNKEL, per germline (reference sequence). The CDR3 spans 16 residues. With V trimmed by 8 bases and J by 0 bases, 8 bases remained unmatched. CDR3 bases: TGTGCCAGCGGCCGGGACAGGGGGATGGTGAACACTGAAGCTTTCTTT. Residues: CASGRDRGMVNTEAFF.

The rearrangement uses TRBV3-1 (or the pseudogene TRBV3-2) and TRBJ2-2; possible D gene TRBD2, 7 bases. Germline lookup yields CDR1 LGHDT and CDR2 YNNKEL (reference sequence). Trimming cost V 0 bases and J 4 bases, with 9 bases left between them. This CDR3 is 15 amino acids long. The DNA of the CDR3 is TGTGCCAGCAGCCAAGAGGGGGGGCGCACCGGGGAGCTGTTTTTT. As protein: CASSQEGGRTGELFF.

CDR3 protein: CASSTGTVNTGELFF. CDR3 nucleotide sequence: TGTGCCAGCAGCACCGGGACAGTGAACACCGGGGAGCTGTTTTTT. The chain links TRBV6-2 or TRBV6-3 to TRBJ2-2; 7 bases agree with TRBD1. Germline V CDR1 and CDR2: MNHEY, SVGEGT. CDR3 length: 15 amino acids. The junction had 5 bases not matched to a gene; V was cut back by 6 bases and J by 1 base.

This chain connects TRBV10-2 to TRBJ2-3; 8 positions agree with TRBD1. The V and J ends lost 4 bases and 3 bases, in that order; junction bases with no gene match: 6. The length of the CDR3 is 15 residues. Germline assignment: CDR1 WSHSY and CDR2 SAAADI. The CDR3 here is CASSGRDRQTDTQYF. CDR3 sequence (DNA): TGCGCCAGCAGTGGCCGGGACAGGCAGACAGATACGCAGTATTTT.